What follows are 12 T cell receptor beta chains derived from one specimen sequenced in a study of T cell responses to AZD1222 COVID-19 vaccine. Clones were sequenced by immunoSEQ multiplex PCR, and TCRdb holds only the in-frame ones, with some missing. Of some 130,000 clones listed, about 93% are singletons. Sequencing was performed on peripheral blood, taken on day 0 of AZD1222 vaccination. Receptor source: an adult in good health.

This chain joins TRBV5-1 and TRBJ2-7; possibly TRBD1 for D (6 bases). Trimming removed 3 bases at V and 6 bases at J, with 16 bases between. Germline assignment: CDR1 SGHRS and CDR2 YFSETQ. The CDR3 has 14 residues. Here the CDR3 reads CASSSLGHLGEQYF. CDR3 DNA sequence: TGCGCCAGCAGCTCCCTGGGACATTTGGGCGAGCAGTACTTC. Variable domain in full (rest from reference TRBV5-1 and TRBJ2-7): KAGVTQTPRYLIKTRGQQVTLSCSPISGHRSVSWYQQTPGQGLQFLFEYFSETQRNKGNFPGRFSGRQFSNSRSEMNVSTLELGDSALYLCASSSLGHLGEQYFGPGTRLTVT.

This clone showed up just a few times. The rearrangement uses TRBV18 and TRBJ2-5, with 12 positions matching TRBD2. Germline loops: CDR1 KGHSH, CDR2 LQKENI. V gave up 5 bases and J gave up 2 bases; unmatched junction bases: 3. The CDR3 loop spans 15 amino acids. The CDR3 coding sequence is TGTGCCAGCTCAAGACTAGCGGGGGAGCAAGAGACCCAGTACTTC. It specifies CASSRLAGEQETQYF.

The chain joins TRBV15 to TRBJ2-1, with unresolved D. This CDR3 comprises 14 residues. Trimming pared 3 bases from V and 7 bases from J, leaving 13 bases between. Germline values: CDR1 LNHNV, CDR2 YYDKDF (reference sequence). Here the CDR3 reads CATSRLRIRNEQFF. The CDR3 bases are TGTGCCACCAGCAGGTTAAGGATTCGAAATGAGCAGTTCTTC.

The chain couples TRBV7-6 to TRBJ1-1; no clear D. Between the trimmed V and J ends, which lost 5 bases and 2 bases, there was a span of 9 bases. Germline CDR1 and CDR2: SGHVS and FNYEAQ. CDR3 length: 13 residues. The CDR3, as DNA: TGTGCCAGCAGCAAAGCAGGTAACACTGAAGCTTTCTTT. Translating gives CASSKAGNTEAFF.

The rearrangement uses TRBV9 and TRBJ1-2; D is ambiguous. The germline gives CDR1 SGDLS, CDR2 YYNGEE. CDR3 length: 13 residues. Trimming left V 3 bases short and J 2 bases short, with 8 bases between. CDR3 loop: CASSARVNYGYTF. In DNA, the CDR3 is TGTGCCAGCAGCGCGAGGGTAAACTATGGCTACACCTTC.

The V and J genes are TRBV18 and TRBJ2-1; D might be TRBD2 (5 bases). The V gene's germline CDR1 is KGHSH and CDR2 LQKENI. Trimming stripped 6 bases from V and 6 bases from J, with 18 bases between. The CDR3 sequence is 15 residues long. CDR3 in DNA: TGTGCCAGCTCCCCTCGGGATGACACGCTCAATGAGCAGTTCTTC. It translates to CASSPRDDTLNEQFF.

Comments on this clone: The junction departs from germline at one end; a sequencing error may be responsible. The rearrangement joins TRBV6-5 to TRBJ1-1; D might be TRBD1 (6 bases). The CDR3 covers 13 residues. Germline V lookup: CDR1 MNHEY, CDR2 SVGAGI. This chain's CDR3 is CASSFQQGLGRLF. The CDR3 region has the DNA TGTGCCAGCAGTTTCCAACAGGGACTCGGGAGGCTCTTT.

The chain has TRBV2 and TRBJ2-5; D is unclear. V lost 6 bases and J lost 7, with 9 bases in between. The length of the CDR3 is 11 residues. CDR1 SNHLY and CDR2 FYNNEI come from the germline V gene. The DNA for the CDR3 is TGTGCCAGCAGAAGAACGGGGACCCAGTACTTC. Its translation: CASRRTGTQYF.

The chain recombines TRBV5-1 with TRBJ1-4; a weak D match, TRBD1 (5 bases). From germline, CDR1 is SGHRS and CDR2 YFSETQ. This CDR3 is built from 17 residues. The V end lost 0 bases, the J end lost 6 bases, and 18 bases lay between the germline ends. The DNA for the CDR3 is TGCGCCAGCAGCTTGGCACCGGGGCAAGGACGGGATGAAAAACTGTTTTTT. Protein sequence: CASSLAPGQGRDEKLFF.

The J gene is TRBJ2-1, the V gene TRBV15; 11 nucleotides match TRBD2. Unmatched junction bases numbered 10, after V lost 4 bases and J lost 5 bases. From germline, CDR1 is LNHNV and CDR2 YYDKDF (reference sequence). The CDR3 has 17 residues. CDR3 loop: CATSTLKTSGVHNEQFF. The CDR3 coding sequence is TGTGCCACCAGCACCCTTAAGACTAGCGGGGTACACAATGAGCAGTTCTTC.

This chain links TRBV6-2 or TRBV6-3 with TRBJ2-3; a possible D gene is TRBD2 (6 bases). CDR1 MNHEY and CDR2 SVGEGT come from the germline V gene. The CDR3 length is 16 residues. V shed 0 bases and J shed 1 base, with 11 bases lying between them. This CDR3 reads CASSYSASERTDTQYF. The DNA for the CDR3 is TGTGCCAGCAGTTACTCGGCTAGCGAACGCACAGATACGCAGTATTTT.

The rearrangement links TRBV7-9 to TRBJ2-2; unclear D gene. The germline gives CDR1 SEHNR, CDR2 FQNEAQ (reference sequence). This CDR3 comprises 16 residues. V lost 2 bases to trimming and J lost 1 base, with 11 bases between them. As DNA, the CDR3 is TGTGCCAGCAGCTTATATCACCGCATGAACACCGGGGAGCTGTTTTTT. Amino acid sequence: CASSLYHRMNTGELFF.